The 5 T cell receptor beta chains below were found in one sample sequenced in a study of T cell repertoires in cytomegalovirus infection. No antigen has been assigned to these receptors. Using its own MiXCR run on the reads, TCRdb lists one record per CDR3 protein. Of roughly 500,000 distinct CDR3 sequences in the sample, around 30% are singletons; the top ten hold under 20%. Sequences were derived from cultured PBMCs, sampled from culture after CMV antigen stimulation. These TCRs come from a human donor in good health (CMV status not recorded). Some clones in this sample may be carry-over from other donors' samples.

The rearrangement joins TRBV6-6 to TRBJ1-5; D gene unclear. With 2 bases removed from V and 4 bases from J, the gap between germline ends came to 18 bases. Per germline, CDR1 MNHNY and CDR2 SVGAGI (reference sequence). This CDR3 is built from 17 residues. The CDR3 sequence: CASSYPPAGRKNQPQHF. The CDR3 nucleotides are TGTGCCAGCAGTTACCCCCCCGCCGGGCGGAAGAATCAGCCCCAGCATTTT.

This clonotype was counted a few times. The rearrangement joins TRBV30 to TRBJ1-5; tentatively, D is TRBD1 (5 bases). V gave up 1 base and J gave up 4 bases, with 8 bases separating them. CDR1 GTSNPN and CDR2 SVGIG come from the germline V gene (reference sequence). This CDR3 contains 13 residues. DNA for the CDR3: TGTGCCTGGAGTGAGGGGCGGAATCAGCCCCAGCATTTT. Protein product: CAWSEGRNQPQHF.

CDR3 nucleotides: TGCAGTGCAGCTGGACAGGGGGGTTATAATTCACCCCTCCACTTT. This translates into CSAAGQGGYNSPLHF. V is TRBV20-1 and J is TRBJ1-6, with 10 bases fitting TRBD1. The germline V gene encodes CDR1 DFQATT and CDR2 SNEGSKA (reference sequence). J was trimmed by 4 bases and V by 6 bases; bases with no gene match: 6. This CDR3 is 15 amino acids long.

This clonotype was counted once. V is TRBV4-1 and J is TRBJ2-3; 7 bases align to TRBD2. Trimming cost V 4 bases and J 5 bases; bases outside gene matches: 12. The germline V gene has CDR1 MGHRA and CDR2 YSYEKL. The CDR3 sequence is 16 residues long. The CDR3 spells CASSPSSGRAKDTQYF. DNA for the CDR3: TGCGCCAGCAGCCCGAGTTCGGGGAGGGCCAAAGATACGCAGTATTTT.

This clonotype was seen a few times. This chain joins TRBV19 and TRBJ1-1, with D hard to call. This CDR3 has 13 residues. V lost 6 bases and J 3 bases, leaving 11 bases between the germline ends. CDR1 and CDR2 (germline): LNHDA, SQIVND (reference sequence). This CDR3 is CASRGYVDTEAFF. CDR3 bases: TGTGCCAGTAGGGGATACGTCGACACTGAAGCTTTCTTT. Complete variable domain (other parts from reference TRBV19 and TRBJ1-1): DGGITQSPKYLFRKEGQNVTLSCEQNLNHDAMYWYRQDPGQGLRLIYYSQIVNDFQKGDIAEGYSVSREKKESFPLTVTSAQKNPTAFYLCASRGYVDTEAFFGQGTRLTVV.